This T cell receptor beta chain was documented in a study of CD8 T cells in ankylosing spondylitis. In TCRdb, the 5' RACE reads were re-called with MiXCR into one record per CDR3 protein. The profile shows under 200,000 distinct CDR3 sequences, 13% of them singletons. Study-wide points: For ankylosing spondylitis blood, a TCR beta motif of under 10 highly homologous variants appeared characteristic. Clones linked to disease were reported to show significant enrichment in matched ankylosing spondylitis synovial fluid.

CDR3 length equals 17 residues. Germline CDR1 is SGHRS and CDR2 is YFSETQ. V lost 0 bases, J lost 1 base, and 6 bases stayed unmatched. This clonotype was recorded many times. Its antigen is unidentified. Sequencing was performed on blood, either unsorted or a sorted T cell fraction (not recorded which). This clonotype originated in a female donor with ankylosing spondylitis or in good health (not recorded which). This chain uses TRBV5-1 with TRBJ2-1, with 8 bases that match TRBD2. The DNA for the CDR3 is TGCGCCAGCAGCTTGGGGGTAGCGGGGTCATCCTACAATGAGCAGTTCTTC. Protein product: CASSLGVAGSSYNEQFF.